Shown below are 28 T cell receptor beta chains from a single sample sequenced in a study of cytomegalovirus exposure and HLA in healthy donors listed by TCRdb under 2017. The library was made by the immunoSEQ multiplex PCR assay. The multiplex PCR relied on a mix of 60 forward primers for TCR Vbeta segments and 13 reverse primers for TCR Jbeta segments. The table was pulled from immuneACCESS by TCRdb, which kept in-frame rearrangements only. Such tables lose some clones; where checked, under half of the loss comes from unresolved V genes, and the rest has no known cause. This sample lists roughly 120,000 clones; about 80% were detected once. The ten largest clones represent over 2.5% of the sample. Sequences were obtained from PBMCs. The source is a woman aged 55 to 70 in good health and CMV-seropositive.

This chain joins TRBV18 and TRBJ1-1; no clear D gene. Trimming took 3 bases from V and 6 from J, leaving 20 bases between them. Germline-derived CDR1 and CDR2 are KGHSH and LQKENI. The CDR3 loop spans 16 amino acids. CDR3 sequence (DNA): TGTGCCAGCTCACCGTCGTCGTCGAGGGATGTAGCTGAAGCTTTCTTT. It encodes CASSPSSSRDVAEAFF. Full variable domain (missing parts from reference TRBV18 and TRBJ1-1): NAGVMQNPRHLVRRRGQEARLRCSPMKGHSHVYWYRQLPEEGLKFMVYLQKENIIDESGMPKERFSAEFPKEGPSILRIQQVVRGDSAAYFCASSPSSSRDVAEAFFGQGTRLTVV.

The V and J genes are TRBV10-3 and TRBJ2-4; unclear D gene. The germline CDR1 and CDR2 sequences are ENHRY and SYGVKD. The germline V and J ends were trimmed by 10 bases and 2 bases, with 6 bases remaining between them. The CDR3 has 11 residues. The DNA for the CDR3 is TGTGCCACCTACTCCAAAAACATTCAGTACTTC. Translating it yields CATYSKNIQYF.

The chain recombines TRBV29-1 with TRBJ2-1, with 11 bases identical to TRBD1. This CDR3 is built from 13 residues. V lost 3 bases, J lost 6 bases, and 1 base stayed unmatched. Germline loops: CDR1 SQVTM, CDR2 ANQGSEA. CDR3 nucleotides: TGCAGCGTTGAGGGGACAGGGGGCAATGAGCAGTTCTTC. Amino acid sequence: CSVEGTGGNEQFF.

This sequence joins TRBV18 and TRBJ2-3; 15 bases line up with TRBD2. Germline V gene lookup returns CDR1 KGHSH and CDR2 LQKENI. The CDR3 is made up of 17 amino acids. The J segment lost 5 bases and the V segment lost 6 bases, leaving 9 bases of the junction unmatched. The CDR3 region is CASSRTSGRALGDTQYF. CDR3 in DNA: TGTGCCAGCTCCCGGACTAGCGGGAGGGCCTTGGGAGATACGCAGTATTTT.

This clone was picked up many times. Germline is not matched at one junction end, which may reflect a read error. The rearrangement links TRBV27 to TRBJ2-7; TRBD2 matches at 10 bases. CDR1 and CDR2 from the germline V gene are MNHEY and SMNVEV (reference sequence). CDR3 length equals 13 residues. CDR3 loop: CASRALAGGHDNF. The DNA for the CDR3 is TGTGCCAGCAGGGCGTTAGCGGGAGGCCACGACAACTTC.

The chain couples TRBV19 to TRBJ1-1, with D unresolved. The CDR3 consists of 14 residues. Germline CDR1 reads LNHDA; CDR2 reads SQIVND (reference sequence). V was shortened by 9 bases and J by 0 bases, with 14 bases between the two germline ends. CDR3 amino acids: CASTRWVLNTEAFF. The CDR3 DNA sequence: TGTGCCAGCACCAGGTGGGTTTTGAACACTGAAGCTTTCTTT.

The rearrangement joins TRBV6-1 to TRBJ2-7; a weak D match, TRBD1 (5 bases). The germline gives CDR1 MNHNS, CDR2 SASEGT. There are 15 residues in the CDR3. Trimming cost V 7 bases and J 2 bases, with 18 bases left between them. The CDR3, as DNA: TGTGCCAGCATCGTTGGGGCCATCGGTGCCTACGAGCAGTACTTC. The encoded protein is CASIVGAIGAYEQYF.

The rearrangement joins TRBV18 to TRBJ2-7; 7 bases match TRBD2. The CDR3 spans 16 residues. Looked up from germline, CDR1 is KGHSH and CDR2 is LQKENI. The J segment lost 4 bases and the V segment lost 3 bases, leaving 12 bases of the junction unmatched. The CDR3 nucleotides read TGTGCCAGCTCACCCCCCGGTGGCGGGAGAGGATACGAGCAGTACTTC. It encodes CASSPPGGGRGYEQYF.

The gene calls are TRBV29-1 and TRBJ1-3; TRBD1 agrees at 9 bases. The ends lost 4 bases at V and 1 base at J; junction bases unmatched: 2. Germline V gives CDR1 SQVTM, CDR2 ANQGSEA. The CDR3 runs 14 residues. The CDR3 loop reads CSVGGTGSGNTIYF. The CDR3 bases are TGCAGCGTTGGAGGGACAGGGTCTGGAAACACCATATATTTT.

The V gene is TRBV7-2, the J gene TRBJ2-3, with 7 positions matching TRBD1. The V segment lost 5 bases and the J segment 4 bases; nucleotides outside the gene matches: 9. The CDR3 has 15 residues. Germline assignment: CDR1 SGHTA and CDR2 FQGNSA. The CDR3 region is CASSPRQGTADTQYF. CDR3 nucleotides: TGTGCCAGCAGCCCTAGACAGGGTACGGCAGATACGCAGTATTTT.

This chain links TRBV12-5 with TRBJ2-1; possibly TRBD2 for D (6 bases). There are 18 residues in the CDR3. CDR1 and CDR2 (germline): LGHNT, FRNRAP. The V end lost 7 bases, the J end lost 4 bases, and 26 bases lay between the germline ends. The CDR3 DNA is TGTGCTAGTGCCACGGGCCCAATAGCGGTATTGGGGTACAATGAGCAGTTCTTC. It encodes CASATGPIAVLGYNEQFF.

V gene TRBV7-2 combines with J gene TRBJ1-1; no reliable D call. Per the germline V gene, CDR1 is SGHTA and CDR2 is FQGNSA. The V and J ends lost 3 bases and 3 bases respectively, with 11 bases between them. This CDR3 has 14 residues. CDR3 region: CASSLEAADTEAFF. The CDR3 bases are TGTGCCAGCAGCTTGGAGGCAGCCGACACTGAAGCTTTCTTT.

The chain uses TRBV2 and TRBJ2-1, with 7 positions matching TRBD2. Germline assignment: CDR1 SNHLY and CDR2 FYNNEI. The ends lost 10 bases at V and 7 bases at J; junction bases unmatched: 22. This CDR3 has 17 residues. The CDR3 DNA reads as TGTGCCACCCACCCGGGGTCCCGGGACTACCTGCGGAATGAGCAGTTCTTC. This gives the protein CATHPGSRDYLRNEQFF. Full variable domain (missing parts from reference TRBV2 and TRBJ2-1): EPEVTQTPSHQVTQMGQEVILRCVPISNHLYFYWYRQILGQKVEFLVSFYNNEISEKSEIFDDQFSVERPDGSNFTLKIRSTKLEDSAMYFCATHPGSRDYLRNEQFFGPGTRLTVL.

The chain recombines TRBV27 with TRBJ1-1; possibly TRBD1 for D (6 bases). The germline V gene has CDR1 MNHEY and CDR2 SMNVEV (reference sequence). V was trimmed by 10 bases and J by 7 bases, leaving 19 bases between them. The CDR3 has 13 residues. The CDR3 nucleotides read TGTGCCACCCTTCCCAGCAGGGGCTTTGAAGCTTTCTTT. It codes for CATLPSRGFEAFF.

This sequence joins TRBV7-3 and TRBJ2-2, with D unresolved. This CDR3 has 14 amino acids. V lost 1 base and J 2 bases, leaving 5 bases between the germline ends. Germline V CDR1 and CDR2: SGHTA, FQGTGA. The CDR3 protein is CASSLSRNTGELFF. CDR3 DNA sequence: TGTGCCAGCAGCTTAAGCAGAAACACCGGGGAGCTGTTTTTT.

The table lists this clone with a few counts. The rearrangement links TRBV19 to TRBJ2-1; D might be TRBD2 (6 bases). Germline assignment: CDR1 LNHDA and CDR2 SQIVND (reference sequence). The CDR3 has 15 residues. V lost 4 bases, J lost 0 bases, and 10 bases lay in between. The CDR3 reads CASSNLANSYNEQFF. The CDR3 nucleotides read TGTGCCAGTAGTAATCTAGCGAACTCCTACAATGAGCAGTTCTTC.

CDR3 nucleotides: TGTGCCAGCAGTGAATCGGGGTCATCGGGTGGCTACACCTTC. It specifies CASSESGSSGGYTF. The chain recombines TRBV6-1 with TRBJ1-2; D call uncertain. This CDR3 region has 14 residues. Germline-derived CDR1 and CDR2 are MNHNS and SASEGT. The V gene lost 2 bases and the J gene lost 7 bases, with 14 bases spanning the gap.

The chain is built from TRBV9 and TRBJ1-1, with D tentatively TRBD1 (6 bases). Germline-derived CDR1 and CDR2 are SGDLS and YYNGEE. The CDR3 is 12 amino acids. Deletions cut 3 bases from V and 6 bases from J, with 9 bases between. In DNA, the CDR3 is TGTGCCAGCAGCGGAGGGGGGGCTGAAGCTTTCTTT. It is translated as CASSGGGAEAFF.

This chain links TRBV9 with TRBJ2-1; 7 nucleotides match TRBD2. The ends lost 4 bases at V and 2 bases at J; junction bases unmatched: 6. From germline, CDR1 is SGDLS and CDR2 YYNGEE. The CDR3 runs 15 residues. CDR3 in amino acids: CASSLTSGAYNEQFF. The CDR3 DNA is TGTGCCAGCAGCCTAACCAGCGGGGCCTACAATGAGCAGTTCTTC.

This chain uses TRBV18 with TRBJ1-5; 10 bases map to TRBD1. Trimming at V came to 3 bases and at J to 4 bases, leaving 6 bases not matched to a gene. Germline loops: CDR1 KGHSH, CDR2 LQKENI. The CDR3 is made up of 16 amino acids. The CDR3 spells CASSPTGTGANQPQHF. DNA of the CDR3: TGTGCCAGCTCACCGACAGGGACAGGGGCTAATCAGCCCCAGCATTTT.

CDR3 DNA: TGTGCCAGCAGTTACGGCGGGAGGGTACCTGAAAAACTGTTTTTT. This encodes CASSYGGRVPEKLFF. The chain carries TRBV6-5 and TRBJ1-4; no definite D call. This CDR3 region has 15 residues. Germline CDR1 reads MNHEY; CDR2 reads SVGAGI. V dropped 2 bases and J dropped 7 bases, with 14 bases sitting between them.

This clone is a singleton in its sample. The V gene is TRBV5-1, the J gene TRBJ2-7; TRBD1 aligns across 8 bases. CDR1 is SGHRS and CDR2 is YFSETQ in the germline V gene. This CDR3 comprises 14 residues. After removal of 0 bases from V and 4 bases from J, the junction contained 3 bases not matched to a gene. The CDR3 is CASSLGQGRYEQYF. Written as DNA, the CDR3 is TGCGCCAGCAGCTTGGGACAGGGGAGATACGAGCAGTACTTC. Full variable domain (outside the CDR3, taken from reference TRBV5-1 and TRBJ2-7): KAGVTQTPRYLIKTRGQQVTLSCSPISGHRSVSWYQQTPGQGLQFLFEYFSETQRNKGNFPGRFSGRQFSNSRSEMNVSTLELGDSALYLCASSLGQGRYEQYFGPGTRLTVT.

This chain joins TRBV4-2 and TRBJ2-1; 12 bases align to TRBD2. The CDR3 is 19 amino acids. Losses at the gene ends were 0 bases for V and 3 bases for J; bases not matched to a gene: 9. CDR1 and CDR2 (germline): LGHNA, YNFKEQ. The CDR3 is CASSQDLRSSGRGYNEQFF. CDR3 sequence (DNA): TGTGCCAGCAGCCAAGATCTGAGGTCTAGCGGGAGGGGCTACAATGAGCAGTTCTTC.

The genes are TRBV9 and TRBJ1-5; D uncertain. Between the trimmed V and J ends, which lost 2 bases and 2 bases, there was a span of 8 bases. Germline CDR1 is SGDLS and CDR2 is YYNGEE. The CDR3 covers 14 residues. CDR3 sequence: CASSVEGGNQPQHF. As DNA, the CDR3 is TGTGCCAGCAGCGTGGAGGGTGGCAATCAGCCCCAGCATTTT.

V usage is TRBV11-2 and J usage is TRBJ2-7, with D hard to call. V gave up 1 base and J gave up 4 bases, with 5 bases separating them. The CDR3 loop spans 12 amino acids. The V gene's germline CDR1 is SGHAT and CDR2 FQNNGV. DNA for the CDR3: TGTGCCAGCAGCTTAGGAGCATACGAGCAGTACTTC. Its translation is CASSLGAYEQYF.

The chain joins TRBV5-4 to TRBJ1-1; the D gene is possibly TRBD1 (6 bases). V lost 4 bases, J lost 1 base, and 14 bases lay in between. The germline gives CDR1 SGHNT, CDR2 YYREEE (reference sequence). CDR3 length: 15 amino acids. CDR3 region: CASSPINRANTEAFF. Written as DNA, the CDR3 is TGTGCCAGCAGCCCGATAAACAGGGCGAACACTGAAGCTTTCTTT.

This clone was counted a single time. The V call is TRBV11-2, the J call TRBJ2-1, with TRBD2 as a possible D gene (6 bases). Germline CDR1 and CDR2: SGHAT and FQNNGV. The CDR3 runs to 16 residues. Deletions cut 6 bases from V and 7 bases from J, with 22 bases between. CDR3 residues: CASSRRTGTGKNEQFF. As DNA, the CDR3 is TGTGCCAGCAGTAGAAGAACCGGGACTGGGAAAAATGAGCAGTTCTTC.

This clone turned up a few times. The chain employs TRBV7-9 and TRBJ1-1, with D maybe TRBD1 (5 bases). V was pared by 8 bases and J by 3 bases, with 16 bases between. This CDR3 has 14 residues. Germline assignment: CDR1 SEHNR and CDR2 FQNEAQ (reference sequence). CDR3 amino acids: CASGHGGSHTEAFF. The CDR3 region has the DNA TGTGCCAGCGGCCATGGGGGGTCGCACACTGAAGCTTTCTTT.